This T cell receptor beta chain was sequenced in a study of OX40 agonist ivuxolimab in advanced cancers. Using immunoSEQ multiplex PCR, the repertoire was profiled, and TCRdb retains in-frame clones only, with some absent. The sample carries approximately 88,000 clones, 70% to 90% recorded once. The CDR3 totals 14 residues. Trimming took off 4 bases at V and 1 base at J, with 12 bases between the two ends. Germline lookup yields CDR1 SGHKS and CDR2 YYEKEE (reference sequence). The sequence was obtained from an adult with an advanced solid tumor such as melanoma, head and neck, liver or kidney cancer. The chain carries TRBV5-5 and TRBJ2-7; D is perhaps TRBD1 (5 bases). This sample comprised CD4+ or CD8+ T cells sorted from blood, obtained in a trial of the OX40 agonist ivuxolimab. Here the CDR3 reads CASSGHPQSYEQYF. Written as DNA, the CDR3 is TGTGCCAGCAGCGGACACCCCCAATCCTACGAGCAGTACTTC.